This T cell receptor (beta chain) was sequenced during a study of identical twins. CDR1 GTSNPN and CDR2 SVGIG come from the germline V gene (reference sequence). The CDR3 loop spans 18 amino acids. V lost 1 base, J lost 7 bases, and 15 bases stayed unmatched. One entry per CDR3 protein results from TCRdb running MiXCR on the 5' RACE reads. The sample consists of roughly 1,500,000 distinct CDR3 sequences, more than 30% of them appearing once. Sequencing used cord blood. This chain uses TRBV30 with TRBJ2-1; 11 nucleotides agree with TRBD2. This TCR was recovered from a newborn girl in good health. The CDR3 region is CAWSGLAGGRLLPNEQFF. DNA of the CDR3: TGTGCCTGGAGTGGGTTAGCGGGGGGGCGTCTTCTCCCTAATGAGCAGTTCTTC.